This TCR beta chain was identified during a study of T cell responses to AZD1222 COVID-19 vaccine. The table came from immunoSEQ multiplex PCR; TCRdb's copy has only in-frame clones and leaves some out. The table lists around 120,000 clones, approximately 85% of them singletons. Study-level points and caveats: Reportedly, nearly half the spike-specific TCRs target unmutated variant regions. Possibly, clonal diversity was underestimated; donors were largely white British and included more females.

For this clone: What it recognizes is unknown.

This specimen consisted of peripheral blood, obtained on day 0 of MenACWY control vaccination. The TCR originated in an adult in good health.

In nucleotides, the CDR3 is TGTGCCAGCAGCTTAGCGCTCGGACCCCTACTCTATGGCTACACCTTC. Protein sequence: CASSLALGPLLYGYTF. The V and J genes are TRBV7-9 and TRBJ1-2; D is uncertain. Deletions cut 0 bases from V and 4 bases from J, with 15 bases between. CDR1 SEHNR and CDR2 FQNEAQ come from the germline V gene (reference sequence). CDR3 length: 16 amino acids.